This record covers a single T cell receptor beta chain. Stated time point: pre-sensitization, week 0. Treatment described: therapeutic diphenylcyclopropenone sensitization with weekly scalp DPC. TCRdb reprocessed the RACE reads with MiXCR, giving one entry per CDR3 protein. The sample gives 95,000 to 150,000 distinct CDR3 sequences, about 13% of which show up once; around 2.8% is in the top ten. The source of the sample is a study of human T cells and chemical hapten exposure. Looking at the study overall: Variability of per-sample TCR yields stemmed mainly from small differences in pooled library volume.

There are 13 residues in the CDR3. Per the germline V gene, CDR1 is SGHAT and CDR2 is FQNNGV. V shed 0 bases and J shed 6 bases, with 6 bases lying between them. V and J are TRBV11-2 and TRBJ1-5; D gene ambiguous. The clonotype comes from a woman in her late teens or twenties with alopecia areata. Some clones in this sample may be carry-over from other donors' samples. The source material was whole blood, sampled in connection with sensitization to the hapten diphenylcyclopropenone (DPC). CDR3 protein: CASSLDRAQPQHF. CDR3 DNA sequence: TGTGCCAGCAGCTTAGATAGGGCTCAGCCCCAGCATTTT.